The 26 T cell receptor beta chains in this list originate from one sample, sequenced in a study of stem cell transplantation in POMP-related autoinflammatory disease (dated by TCRdb to about 2021). Library preparation employed the immunoSEQ multiplex PCR assay. Imported from immuneACCESS, the table was reduced by TCRdb to in-frame sequences with V and J called. These copies leave out some clones; in studies compared against another copy, an unresolved V gene accounts for under half, and the cause of the remainder is not known. A total of tens of thousands of clones appear in this sample, approximately 90% of them only once. The top ten clonotypes cover around 0.72% of the sample. The time point label, read with the paper, signifies: after hematopoietic stem cell transplant. The sequencing here drew on CD4+ T cells from PBMCs, taken after stem cell transplantation. The receptor source for this set is a human patient with POMP-related autoinflammation and immune dysregulation (PRAID). Some T cells may derive from the graft donor when a transplant has been performed.

The chain recombines TRBV2 with TRBJ1-5; D uncertain. The CDR3 has 13 amino acids. The V end lost 4 bases, the J end lost 4 bases, and 8 bases lay between the germline ends. The germline CDR1 and CDR2 sequences are SNHLY and FYNNEI. The CDR3 sequence: CASSVGGNQPQHF. Written as DNA, the CDR3 is TGTGCCAGCAGTGTGGGTGGGAATCAGCCCCAGCATTTT.

The chain uses TRBV24-1 and TRBJ2-5; D is ambiguous. CDR3 size: 12 residues. CDR1 and CDR2 (germline): KGHDR, SFDVKD. V lost 2 bases and J 4 bases, leaving 4 bases between the germline ends. The CDR3, as DNA: TGTGCCACCAGTGATTCCAGAGAGACCCAGTACTTC. Its translation: CATSDSRETQYF.

This chain links TRBV6-1 with TRBJ1-1; D is unclear. The CDR3 contains 14 residues. V lost 3 bases, J lost 0 bases, and 8 bases lay in between. Germline values: CDR1 MNHNS, CDR2 SASEGT. This chain's CDR3 is CASSEHGVNTEAFF. In DNA form, the CDR3 reads TGTGCCAGCAGTGAGCACGGAGTGAACACTGAAGCTTTCTTT.

This clone was found once. The gene calls are TRBV4-1 and TRBJ1-1; possible D gene TRBD1, 6 bases. Germline V gene sequence: CDR1 MGHRA, CDR2 YSYEKL. Trimming took off 1 base at V and 4 bases at J, with 13 bases between the two ends. This CDR3 is 15 amino acids long. CDR3 sequence reads: CASSQVGAGATEAFF. The CDR3 DNA reads TGCGCCAGCAGCCAAGTTGGGGCAGGGGCCACTGAAGCTTTCTTT.

The chain is built from TRBV3-1 (or the pseudogene TRBV3-2) and TRBJ2-7, with D perhaps matching TRBD2 (7 bases). CDR1 LGHDT and CDR2 YNNKEL come from the germline V gene (reference sequence). V was pared by 10 bases and J by 4 bases, with 17 bases between. The CDR3 is made up of 13 amino acids. The CDR3 DNA sequence: TGTGCCACTCGGAGGGGGGGCGGGTACGAGCAGTACTTC. Its protein product is CATRRGGGYEQYF.

The gene calls are TRBV29-1 and TRBJ1-1; maybe TRBD1 (5 bases). CDR1 and CDR2 (germline): SQVTM, ANQGSEA. The CDR3 runs 14 residues. Deletions cut 1 base from V and 0 bases from J, with 9 bases between. The DNA of the CDR3 is TGCAGCGTTGAAGTTCTGACAGTGAACACTGAAGCTTTCTTT. Its protein product is CSVEVLTVNTEAFF.

CDR3 DNA: TGTGCCAGCAGTTTGGGCAGGGGAGTTGAGCAGTTCTTC. It codes for CASSLGRGVEQFF. V usage is TRBV12-3 or TRBV12-4 and J usage is TRBJ2-1; tentatively, D is TRBD1 (6 bases). CDR3 length: 13 residues. V gave up 3 bases and J gave up 9 bases, with 12 bases separating them.

CDR3 sequence: CASSPLALRDTQYF. The CDR3 bases are TGTGCCAGCAGCCCACTAGCGCTTCGGGATACGCAGTATTTT. This chain joins TRBV7-2 and TRBJ2-3; 7 nucleotides line up with TRBD2. The CDR3 spans 14 residues. The germline CDR1 and CDR2 sequences are SGHTA and FQGNSA. Trimming removed 5 bases from V and 6 bases from J; junction bases left unmatched: 8.

The gene calls are TRBV6-5 and TRBJ1-3, with a tentative D call TRBD1 (5 bases). CDR3 length: 12 residues. The germline gives CDR1 MNHEY, CDR2 SVGAGI. V lost 11 bases and J 2 bases, leaving 10 bases between the germline ends. The CDR3 region has the DNA TGTGCCCTCGGCAGGGCTGGAAACACCATATATTTT. Translated, it gives CALGRAGNTIYF.

J is TRBJ2-7 and V is TRBV7-9, with 7 bases that match TRBD2. J was trimmed by 1 base and V by 4 bases; bases with no gene match: 4. Germline V lookup: CDR1 SEHNR, CDR2 FQNEAQ (reference sequence). The CDR3 is 14 residues long. CDR3 in DNA: TGTGCCAGCAGCTCAGCGGGAAGTTCCTACGAGCAGTACTTC. Amino acids: CASSSAGSSYEQYF.

This clone was observed a single time. The J gene is TRBJ2-5, the V gene TRBV21-1. TRBV21-1 counts as a pseudogene. The CDR3 contains 18 residues. CDR3 sequence: CASSIGLRQTAPQETQYF. CDR3 bases: TGTGCCAGCAGCATCGGACTTCGGCAGACAGCACCTCAAGAGACCCAGTACTTC.

The chain couples TRBV7-2 to TRBJ2-3; D perhaps matches TRBD1 (5 bases). The CDR3 covers 14 residues. Germline CDR1 SGHTA, CDR2 FQGNSA. Trimming removed 2 bases at V and 4 bases at J, with 10 bases between. The CDR3 nucleotides are TGTGCCAGCAGCTTAAACAGGTCCCCAGATACGCAGTATTTT. It translates to CASSLNRSPDTQYF.

The chain links TRBV5-4 to TRBJ1-4, with D uncertain. Germline V gene data show CDR1 as SGHNT and CDR2 as YYREEE (reference sequence). The CDR3 loop spans 15 amino acids. V lost 4 bases and J 7 bases, leaving 17 bases between the germline ends. The CDR3, as DNA: TGTGCCAGCAGCCCCGGAATGGGGTTCAGTGAAAAACTGTTTTTT. Protein sequence: CASSPGMGFSEKLFF.

The chain couples TRBV5-1 to TRBJ2-1; 10 nucleotides match TRBD1. From germline, CDR1 is SGHRS and CDR2 YFSETQ. This CDR3 contains 15 residues. Trimming cost V 3 bases and J 4 bases; bases outside gene matches: 4. Here the CDR3 reads CASSSPGQGYNEQFF. DNA of the CDR3: TGCGCCAGCAGCTCACCGGGACAGGGGTACAATGAGCAGTTCTTC.

J is TRBJ2-5 and V is TRBV5-4; D gene unclear. The length of the CDR3 is 12 residues. Trimming left V 2 bases short and J 0 bases short, with 2 bases between. Germline V gene data show CDR1 as SGHNT and CDR2 as YYREEE (reference sequence). The CDR3 loop is CASSFYQETQYF. The CDR3, as DNA: TGTGCCAGCAGCTTTTACCAAGAGACCCAGTACTTC. Variable domain in full (rest from reference TRBV5-4 and TRBJ2-5): ETGVTQSPTHLIKTRGQQVTLRCSSQSGHNTVSWYQQALGQGPQFIFQYYREEENGRGNFPPRFSGLQFPNYSSELNVNALELDDSALYLCASSFYQETQYFGPGTRLLVL.

The rearrangement links TRBV4-1 to TRBJ1-3; 7 nucleotides line up with TRBD1. This CDR3 has 18 residues. Losses at the gene ends were 2 bases for V and 3 bases for J; bases not matched to a gene: 13. Germline V gene lookup returns CDR1 MGHRA and CDR2 YSYEKL. The CDR3 DNA is TGCGCCAGCAGCCAACCAACCTGGGGAGGGGGCGATGGAAACACCATATATTTT. It yields the protein CASSQPTWGGGDGNTIYF.

This sequence joins TRBV5-5 and TRBJ2-1; 10 nucleotides align to TRBD2. The V segment lost 4 bases and the J segment 7 bases; nucleotides outside the gene matches: 8. This CDR3 is 15 amino acids long. The germline V gene encodes CDR1 SGHKS and CDR2 YYEKEE (reference sequence). CDR3 coding DNA: TGTGCCAGCAGCCCAACTAGCGGGATTCGTAATGAGCAGTTCTTC. Its protein is CASSPTSGIRNEQFF.

The V and J genes are TRBV15 and TRBJ2-5, with D unclear. Germline assignment: CDR1 LNHNV and CDR2 YYDKDF (reference sequence). This CDR3 spans 14 amino acids. Trimming took 0 bases from V and 9 from J, leaving 14 bases between them. The CDR3 nucleotides read TGTGCCACCAGCAGAGAGGAACTGCCGAGAGCCCAGTACTTC. This translates into CATSREELPRAQYF.

The chain employs TRBV5-1 and TRBJ2-3, with 12 bases lining up with TRBD2. With 3 bases clipped from V and 2 bases from J, the junction kept 10 bases outside the gene matches. The CDR3 runs 18 residues. Germline V gene data show CDR1 as SGHRS and CDR2 as YFSETQ. CDR3 DNA: TGCGCCAGCAGCTCACCCTTGGGACTAGCGGGCCACACAGATACGCAGTATTTT. Translated: CASSSPLGLAGHTDTQYF.

The genes are TRBV5-1 and TRBJ1-1, with TRBD1 as a possible D gene (5 bases). Germline CDR1 and CDR2: SGHRS and YFSETQ. The CDR3 runs to 13 residues. V was pared by 0 bases and J by 6 bases, with 9 bases between. CDR3 loop: CASSLGDSSEAFF. CDR3 sequence (DNA): TGCGCCAGCAGCTTGGGTGACAGCTCTGAAGCTTTCTTT.

In this sample, this clone turned up once. The rearrangement uses TRBV5-1 and TRBJ2-3; no definite D call. The CDR3 has 12 amino acids. Germline V gene sequence: CDR1 SGHRS, CDR2 YFSETQ. The V and J ends lost 1 base and 2 bases respectively, with 2 bases between them. The CDR3 nucleotides read TGCGCCAGCAGCTTGAACACAGATACGCAGTATTTT. Protein: CASSLNTDTQYF.

This clone has a handful of counts. The J gene is TRBJ2-3, the V gene TRBV6-5; 7 bases fit TRBD1. There are 15 residues in the CDR3. With 4 bases clipped from V and 4 bases from J, the junction kept 8 bases outside the gene matches. Germline CDR1 MNHEY, CDR2 SVGAGI. This chain's CDR3 is CASSSFDRVADTQYF. The CDR3 DNA follows: TGTGCCAGCAGTTCCTTCGACAGGGTTGCAGATACGCAGTATTTT.

This sequence joins TRBV3-1 (or the pseudogene TRBV3-2) and TRBJ1-1; no clear D gene. The germline V and J ends were trimmed by 6 bases and 1 base, with 15 bases remaining between them. CDR3 size: 15 residues. Germline V gene sequence: CDR1 LGHDT, CDR2 YNNKEL (reference sequence). This CDR3 is CASRLQQTENTEAFF. Written as DNA, the CDR3 is TGTGCCAGCAGACTACAACAGACTGAGAACACTGAAGCTTTCTTT.

The CDR3 loop reads CASSWDQQNTGELFF. The DNA of the CDR3 is TGCGCCAGCAGCTGGGACCAGCAGAACACCGGGGAGCTGTTTTTT. This chain uses TRBV5-1 with TRBJ2-2; D may be TRBD1 or TRBD2 (5 bases each). With 3 bases removed from V and 1 base from J, the gap between germline ends came to 10 bases. Germline CDR1 SGHRS, CDR2 YFSETQ. The CDR3 spans 15 residues.

The gene calls are TRBV9 and TRBJ2-1, with 7 bases identical to TRBD1. V was clipped by 3 bases and J by 4 bases; unmatched bases: 13. From germline, CDR1 is SGDLS and CDR2 YYNGEE. The CDR3 length is 17 residues. CDR3 sequence (DNA): TGTGCCAGCAGCGCGACGTTAACAGGGGCCTTTTACAATGAGCAGTTCTTC. Amino acids: CASSATLTGAFYNEQFF.

V is TRBV3-1 (or the pseudogene TRBV3-2) and J is TRBJ1-1; TRBD1 matches at 7 bases. The CDR3 sequence is 13 residues long. V trimming: 5 bases; J trimming: 4 bases; junction bases outside the gene matches: 4. Germline CDR1 reads LGHDT; CDR2 reads YNNKEL (reference sequence). This CDR3 reads CASSGTEGTEAFF. The CDR3, as DNA: TGTGCCAGCAGCGGGACAGAGGGCACTGAAGCTTTCTTT.